Listed below are T cell receptor beta chains from one sample, sequenced in a study of blood T cell repertoires in COVID-19. The table came from immunoSEQ multiplex PCR; TCRdb's copy has only in-frame clones and leaves some out. This table holds 200,000 to 250,000 clones, around 83% found once. The specimen was PBMCs or T cells enriched from blood (not recorded which). All receptors come from a woman between 35 and 50 years old with acute COVID-19. Both conserved end residues are part of each CDR3. The order of the fields is J gene, V gene, D gene, clone size, CDR3 DNA, CDR3 protein. A D gene is named only where the DNA matches it firmly. Where a row states a size, it is once, few, many or the class of an expanded clone; other rows omit it.

TRBJ2-7 | TRBV18 | TRBD1 | . | TGTGCCAGCTCAATCGGACAGGGAGGCAGCTACGAGCAGTACTTC | CASSIGQGGSYEQYF
TRBJ1-2 | TRBV4-2 | . | . | TGTGCCAGCAGCCAAGATTCAGACTATGGCTACACCTTC | CASSQDSDYGYTF
TRBJ2-1 | TRBV19 | TRBD2 | . | TGTGCCAGTAGTACTTCGGGACTAGCGGGAATAAATGAGCAGTTCTTC | CASSTSGLAGINEQFF
TRBJ1-3 | TRBV7-2 | . | few | TGTGCCAGCAGCCCATGGCGGGCAGCTGGAAACACCATATATTTT | CASSPWRAAGNTIYF
TRBJ1-5 | TRBV19 | . | . | TGTGCCAGTAGTAACGCGGGGGCTCAGCCCCAGCATTTT | CASSNAGAQPQHF
TRBJ2-7 | TRBV6-1 | TRBD1 | . | TGTGCCAGCAGTGAACGGCGGCAGGGGGAATACGAGCAGTACTTC | CASSERRQGEYEQYF
TRBJ2-7 | TRBV28 | TRBD2 | few | TGTGCCAGCAGTTTTGGGCCTAGCGGGAGAGGAAGCGCCTACGAGCAGTACTTC | CASSFGPSGRGSAYEQYF
TRBJ2-5 | TRBV29-1 | TRBD2 | few | TGCAGCGCACGACTAGCGGAGAAACAAGAGACCCAGTACTTC | CSARLAEKQETQYF
TRBJ1-1 | TRBV7-9 | . | . | TGTGCCAGCAGCTCCCCACAGGGCGCAGCTTTCTTT | CASSSPQGAAFF
TRBJ1-6 | TRBV28 | TRBD1 | . | TGTGCCAGCAGTTGGCTTAGGGGGCCCAATTCACCCCTCCACTTT | CASSWLRGPNSPLHF
TRBJ1-2 | TRBV3-1/TRBV3-2 | . | . | TGTGCCAGCAGCCGATACAGGGACGACTATGGCTACACCTTC | CASSRYRDDYGYTF
TRBJ2-2 | TRBV7-2 | TRBD2 | . | TGTGCCAGCAGCCCTCGGAGCGGGAGGCCGGTCGGGGAGCTGTTTTTT | CASSPRSGRPVGELFF
TRBJ2-1 | TRBV5-4 | TRBD1 | . | TGTGCCAGCAGCCTCCGGACAGGGCCCCTATACAATGAGCAGTTCTTC | CASSLRTGPLYNEQFF
TRBJ1-3 | TRBV5-1 | . | . | TGCGCCAGCAGCTTGGGGGGCACTCCGGACGTTCGAAACACCATATATTTT | CASSLGGTPDVRNTIYF
TRBJ1-1 | TRBV27 | . | . | TGTGCCAGCAGTCCAGGACAGTGGGTGAACACTGAAGCTTTCTTT | CASSPGQWVNTEAFF
TRBJ2-7 | TRBV12-3/TRBV12-4 | . | . | TGTGCCAGCAGTTTGGGAGCGAATGGGAAGCAGTACTTC | CASSLGANGKQYF
TRBJ2-5 | TRBV4-1 | . | once | TGCGCCAGCAGCCAAGGTGCGGCCCATCTTCCGTCGACCCAGTACTTC | CASSQGAAHLPSTQYF
TRBJ1-2 | TRBV6-5 | . | . | TGTGCCAGCAGACGGGAGCTTGGAGGCTACACCTTC | CASRRELGGYTF
TRBJ2-1 | TRBV2 | TRBD1 | . | TGTGCCAGCAGTTACAGGGGGCCTAGCTCCTACAATGAGCAGTTCTTC | CASSYRGPSSYNEQFF
TRBJ2-5 | TRBV13 | . | . | TGTGCCAGCAGCCGGGGACATTTATCATTGGAGACCCAGTACTTC | CASSRGHLSLETQYF
TRBJ2-2 | TRBV11-2 | TRBD2 | . | TGTGCCAGCAGCTCCGGACTAGCGGGGAGCACCGGGGAGCTGTTTTTT | CASSSGLAGSTGELFF
TRBJ2-3 | TRBV5-4 | . | once | TGTGCCAGCAGCTGGGGACCGGAGGGGACAGATACGCAGTATTTT | CASSWGPEGTDTQYF
TRBJ2-2 | TRBV7-9 | . | once | TGTGCCAGCAGCGGAGACAGGACACCAACCGGGGAGCTGTTTTTT | CASSGDRTPTGELFF
TRBJ2-1 | TRBV4-1 | . | many | TGCGCCAGCAGCCAGACAGCGTACAATGAGCAGTTCTTC | CASSQTAYNEQFF
TRBJ1-1 | TRBV18 | . | . | TGTGCCAGCTCACCACCAGTTAACGGGGGCACTGAAGCTTTCTTT | CASSPPVNGGTEAFF
TRBJ1-1 | TRBV30 | TRBD1 | . | TGTGCCTCGACGGCTTCCGGGACAGGGAACACTGAAGCTTTCTTT | CASTASGTGNTEAFF
TRBJ1-5 | TRBV7-2 | TRBD1 | . | TGTGCCAGCAGCCTCCGACAGGGGAACCAGCCCCAGCATTTT | CASSLRQGNQPQHF
TRBJ2-1 | TRBV5-1 | . | . | TGCGCCAGCAGCTTGGGGAGGATCAAGGGCCCGAGCTCCTACAATGAGCAGTTCTTC | CASSLGRIKGPSSYNEQFF
TRBJ2-1 | TRBV6-5 | . | . | TGTGCCAGCAGTTACACAGGGTTTTCGACCTACAATGAGCAGTTCTTC | CASSYTGFSTYNEQFF
TRBJ2-7 | TRBV2 | TRBD1 | . | TGTGCCAGCAGTGGCTCCGGGACAGGTTACGAGGAGCAGTACTTC | CASSGSGTGYEEQYF
TRBJ1-1 | TRBV6-1 | TRBD1 | once | TGTGCCAGCAGTGAAGGATATTACAGGGGGGATGCTTTCTTT | CASSEGYYRGDAFF
TRBJ1-3 | TRBV7-2 | . | . | TGTGCCAGCAGCTTCCCTGTGTTAGGAAACACCATATATTTT | CASSFPVLGNTIYF
TRBJ2-5 | TRBV7-2 | TRBD2 | . | TGTGCCAGCAGCTTAGGGGCTAGCGGGGGTCCCCAAGAGACCCAGTACTTC | CASSLGASGGPQETQYF
TRBJ2-1 | TRBV10-2 | TRBD2 | . | TGCGCCAGCACCGGACTAGCGGGCCTACTAGTCAATGAGCAGTTCTTC | CASTGLAGLLVNEQFF
TRBJ1-6 | TRBV7-8 | . | . | TGTGCCAGCAGCTTAGTTACGAATCGGAATTCACCCCTCCACTTT | CASSLVTNRNSPLHF
TRBJ1-2 | TRBV18 | . | once | TGTGCCAGCTCACCTGTCGGCAGGAACTATGGCTACACCTTC | CASSPVGRNYGYTF
TRBJ2-3 | TRBV14 | TRBD2 | . | TGTGCCAGCAGCGGGGGACTAGCAAGCACATATTTT | CASSGGLASTYF
TRBJ2-1 | TRBV19 | TRBD2 | . | TGTGCCAGTAGTTTCGGACTAGCGGCTAATGAGCAGTTCTTC | CASSFGLAANEQFF
TRBJ1-5 | TRBV5-1 | . | . | TGCGCCAGCAGCTGGGACAAGGGAATTAGGCCCCAGCATTTT | CASSWDKGIRPQHF
TRBJ1-6 | TRBV24-1 | . | . | TGTGCCACCAGGCCGGGACTAGAAGGTTCACCCCTCCACTTT | CATRPGLEGSPLHF
TRBJ2-7 | TRBV3-1/TRBV3-2 | . | few | TGTGCCAGCAGCCAAATCGGGACTGGGGTCTACGAGCAGTACTTC | CASSQIGTGVYEQYF
TRBJ2-7 | TRBV5-1 | . | few | TGCGCCAGCACCTTGGGGTTAGCGTTCTCCTACGAGCAGTACTTC | CASTLGLAFSYEQYF
TRBJ1-2 | TRBV7-2 | TRBD1 | . | TGTGCCAGCAGCTCCCGCCCCCGGACAGGGTCTTATGGCTACACCTTC | CASSSRPRTGSYGYTF
TRBJ1-4 | TRBV28 | TRBD1 | once | TGTGCCAGCAGTTCTACCGGGACAGGGATTGGGTCCTCGGATGAAAAACTGTTTTTT | CASSSTGTGIGSSDEKLFF
TRBJ1-2 | TRBV4-3 | . | . | TGCGCCAGCAGCCAACAGGCTAACTATGGCTACACCTTC | CASSQQANYGYTF
TRBJ1-1 | TRBV7-2 | TRBD1 | . | TGTGCCAGCAGCTCGCAAGGACAGGGCGCTGAAGCTTTCTTT | CASSSQGQGAEAFF
TRBJ1-5 | TRBV7-9 | TRBD1 | . | TGTGCCAGCACCCAGGGGGGCAGGGTTGATCAGCCCCAGCATTTT | CASTQGGRVDQPQHF
TRBJ2-1 | TRBV4-1 | . | . | TGCGCCAGCAGCCAAGGAGGGGGAGGGAATGAGCAGTTCTTC | CASSQGGGGNEQFF
TRBJ2-5 | TRBV18 | . | . | TGTGCCAGCTCGCCCGGACAAAAAGAGACCCAGTACTTC | CASSPGQKETQYF
TRBJ1-6 | TRBV19 | . | . | TGTGCCAGTAGTATTGAAGGAGCGGAAAATTCACCCCTCCACTTT | CASSIEGAENSPLHF